This TCR beta chain was sequenced during a study of persistence of HIV-infected CD4 T cells. Overall study context: A couple of participants gave one leukapheresis sample; others gave up to about 180 mL blood repeatedly.

CDR1 and CDR2 (germline): KGHSH, LQKENI. The CDR3 runs 14 residues. The ends lost 0 bases at V and 4 bases at J; junction bases unmatched: 1. A word on this clone: Its antigen is currently unknown.

The immunoSEQ assay was version 4, run in survey mode. Clones were read by immunoSEQ multiplex PCR, and TCRdb kept only the in-frame ones, dropping some. Of 35,000 to 45,000 clones in the sample, over 80% were seen once. Nonspecific anti-CD3/anti-CD28 bead stimulation represents the broad CD4+ T cell repertoire. Sorting selected CD4+ T cells upregulating both CD40 ligand and CD69. Donors had undetectable plasma HIV-1 RNA, under 50 copies/mL, for 4+ years. Overall study results and limits: Within sorted populations, more oligoclonal TCRs accompanied more oligoclonal proviruses. Degenerate expanded CDR3beta sequences were enriched among CMV- and Gag-responding cells.

The chain combines TRBV18 with TRBJ1-1, with TRBD1 matching 8 bases. The specimen was CD4+ T cells sorted from PBMCs after roughly 18-hour stimulation, collected from a patient who received antiretroviral therapy. The clonotype originates from an adult man with HIV who was CMV-seropositive. The CDR3 spells CASSPPQGATEAFF. Written as DNA, the CDR3 is TGTGCCAGCTCACCACCGCAGGGGGCCACTGAAGCTTTCTTT.